Listed below are T cell receptor beta chains from one sample, sequenced in a study of tumor-infiltrating lymphocytes in primary liver carcinoma. One entry per CDR3 protein results from TCRdb running MiXCR on the multiplex PCR reads. Of about 190,000 distinct CDR3 sequences in the sample, approximately 80% were seen once. Input material: tumor tissue from primary liver carcinoma. These receptor sequences come from a man aged 40-55 years with primary liver carcinoma and hepatitis B virus infection. CDR3s include the opening cysteine and the closing phenylalanine or tryptophan. Fields, in order: J gene, D gene, clone size, V gene, CDR3 DNA, CDR3 protein. The D gene is left open where the match is weak. A row's size may be missing; if present it is once, few, many or a size class.

TRBJ2-1 . . TRBV6-2/TRBV6-3 TGTGCCAGCATCCACGGAGGGTGCGGGTCCTACAATGAGCAGTTCTTC CASIHGGCGSYNEQFF
TRBJ2-5 . . TRBV4-2 TGTGCCAACAGCCAAGCGGATGGGGTATCGGAGACCCAGTACTTC CANSQADGVSETQYF
TRBJ2-1 . once TRBV11-3 TGTGCCAGCAGCTTATGCGTCTCGAACAATGATCAGTTATTC CASSLCVSNNDQLF
TRBJ2-5 TRBD1 . TRBV10-3 TGTGCCACAGCCTGGGACAGTCATGAGACCCAGTACTTC CATAWDSHETQYF
TRBJ2-6 TRBD2 . TRBV4-2 TGTGCCAGCAGCCAAGTTGGGACTAGTTGTTCTGGGGCCAACGTCCTGACTTTC CASSQVGTSCSGANVLTF
TRBJ1-5 . . TRBV6-2/TRBV6-3 TGTGCCAGCATCCTGGTGAGAGTGGATCAGCCACAGCATTTT CASILVRVDQPQHF
TRBJ2-7 TRBD1 . TRBV11-3 TGTGCCACTCGACAGGGGTTGACTTCCTACAAGCAATACTTC CATRQGLTSYKQYF
TRBJ1-6 . . TRBV6-5 TGTGCCAACAGAAAATCACCCGAGGGTAATCCACCCCTCCACTTT CANRKSPEGNPPLHF
TRBJ1-6 TRBD1 . TRBV6-4 TGTGCCAGCAGCGGGACAGCCTGTGGGGATTCATCCCTCCACTTT CASSGTACGDSSLHF
TRBJ2-1 TRBD2 . TRBV14 TGTGTAAGCACTGCCGTAGCGGGATGGGTAAACAATGAGCAGTTCTTC CVSTAVAGWVNNEQFF
TRBJ2-5 . . TRBV19 TGTGCCACCCGGGGAACAGCTCAAGAGACCCAGTACTTC CATRGTAQETQYF
TRBJ1-1 . . TRBV10-3 TGTGCCATCAGGGGGAGGTCACAGAGGTTGAACAATGAAGCTTTCTTT CAIRGRSQRLNNEAFF
TRBJ2-2 TRBD2 . TRBV28 TGTGCTAGCAGTTTAGAGGTTCTAGCGGGAGTAGACACCGGGGAGCTGTATTTT CASSLEVLAGVDTGELYF
TRBJ2-7 TRBD2 . TRBV28 TGTGCCGTCCTACTAGCGGGAGTATCCTACGAGCAGTACTTT CAVLLAGVSYEQYF
TRBJ1-5 . . TRBV10-2 TGCGCCAGCAGTGAGCTCGACCGGGGAGGGAATGAGCCACAGCATTTT CASSELDRGGNEPQHF
TRBJ1-1 . . TRBV11-2 TGTGCCAGCAGTTTAGACCCTAACATTGAAGCTTTCTTT CASSLDPNIEAFF
TRBJ2-1 . . TRBV4-3 TGCGCCAGCAGCCCACAGGGTCAGGGGTTGGATAAGCAGTTCTTC CASSPQGQGLDKQFF
TRBJ1-3 . . TRBV11-2 TGTGCCAGCAGAACCCGACAGTCTTACTCTGGAAACACCTTATATTTT CASRTRQSYSGNTLYF
TRBJ2-6 . many TRBV28 TGTGCCAGCAGTTTATCCGGGCCCGGGGCCAACGTCCTGACTTTC CASSLSGPGANVLTF
TRBJ1-5 . . TRBV12-3/TRBV12-4 TGTGCCAGCAGCTTAGCGGGGGGGAGTAATCAGCCCCAGCTTTTT CASSLAGGSNQPQLF
TRBJ2-3 TRBD2 . TRBV30 TGTGCCTCCGACCTCACGGGAGGCACAGATACGCAATATTTT CASDLTGGTDTQYF
TRBJ2-7 . . TRBV5-6 TGTGCCAGCAGCTTATGGGGAGCCTCCTACGAGCAGTACTTC CASSLWGASYEQYF
TRBJ1-1 . . TRBV10-3 TGTGTCATCCAAGGGGGAGGAGAGAATACTGAAGCTTTCTTT CVIQGGGENTEAFF
TRBJ2-7 . . TRBV6-2/TRBV6-3 TGTGCCAGCAGCCTCAGGTACAGAGCCCACGAGCAGTACTTC CASSLRYRAHEQYF
TRBJ2-3 . many TRBV24-1 TGTGCCACCAGTGACCTTCCGGGTCAAGGAACAGATACGCAGTATTTT CATSDLPGQGTDTQYF
TRBJ2-7 TRBD1 once TRBV6-2/TRBV6-3 TGTGCCTGCAGCATCCGGGACAGGGGCCACGAGCAGTACTTC CACSIRDRGHEQYF
TRBJ2-6 . . TRBV11-1 TGTGCCAGCAGGTGGAACTCTGGGGCCAACTACCTGACTTTC CASRWNSGANYLTF
TRBJ2-4 . . TRBV7-8 TGTGCCAGTAGCCCCCTTTCCAGCGGATTAGCCAAAAACATTCACTACTTC CASSPLSSGLAKNIHYF
TRBJ2-5 . . TRBV5-6 TGTCCCAGCAGCTTGGAGGCTAGTCAAGAGACCGAGTACTTC CPSSLEASQETEYF
TRBJ2-7 TRBD2 . TRBV28 TGTGCCAACAGTCGAAGACTAGCGGGAGACTATAGCTCCTACGAGCAGTACTTC CANSRRLAGDYSSYEQYF
TRBJ2-1 . . TRBV11-2 TGTGCCAGCACTTTTCACAGCCAGAGTTCCTACAATGAGCAGTTCTTC CASTFHSQSSYNEQFF
TRBJ1-2 TRBD1 once TRBV29-1 TGCAGCGTGTCGGAACAGGGGGCCGGCAAGTATGGCTACACCTTC CSVSEQGAGKYGYTF
TRBJ1-5 . . TRBV29-1 TGCAGCGTTGAAATAGAGGGCAATCAGCCCCAGCATTTT CSVEIEGNQPQHF
TRBJ1-2 . few TRBV28 TGTGCCAGCAGAACAGGGAAGAGGAGCGGAGCGAGCTATGGCTACACCTTC CASRTGKRSGASYGYTF
TRBJ2-7 TRBD1 . TRBV12-3/TRBV12-4 TGTGCCAGCAGTTTAGTGCAGGGGGCTACTTACAAGCAGTACTTC CASSLVQGATYKQYF
TRBJ2-1 . . TRBV4-3 TGCGCCAGCAGCAAATTCCCCCCCCCGGAGGACAATGAGCGGTTCTTT CASSKFPPPEDNERFF